Each of the 8 T cell receptor beta chains below was sequenced from the same sample in a study of siplizumab effects on memory and regulatory T cells. Clones were read by immunoSEQ multiplex PCR, and TCRdb kept only the in-frame ones, dropping some. The table records approximately 100,000 clones, more than 90% of them present only once. The source material was CD4+ T cells sorted from blood. Receptors were obtained from a human donor in good health. Some clones in this sample may be carry-over from other donors' samples.

This chain links TRBV28 with TRBJ2-3, with 8 bases matching TRBD2. The V segment lost 6 bases and the J segment 9 bases; nucleotides outside the gene matches: 8. Per the germline V gene, CDR1 is MDHEN and CDR2 is SYDVKM. The CDR3 consists of 13 residues. The CDR3 nucleotides are TGTGCCAGCAGGACCGAGCTAGCGGGCACGCAGTATTTT. It yields the protein CASRTELAGTQYF.

The V gene is TRBV7-9, the J gene TRBJ1-2, with 9 bases aligning to TRBD1. Trimming cost V 4 bases and J 3 bases; bases outside gene matches: 12. CDR1 is SEHNR, CDR2 FQNEAQ, per germline (reference sequence). The CDR3 has 17 residues. DNA for the CDR3: TGTGCCAGCAGCTCCCCACAACAGGGGGCGCTTTACTATGGCTACACCTTC. This encodes CASSSPQQGALYYGYTF.

This clone turned up a few times. The V gene is TRBV19, the J gene TRBJ2-6; D is perhaps TRBD1 (6 bases). Germline loops: CDR1 LNHDA, CDR2 SQIVND (reference sequence). The V gene lost 5 bases and the J gene lost 4 bases, with 18 bases spanning the gap. The CDR3 is 17 residues long. The DNA for the CDR3 is TGTGCCAGTAGTTCTACCGGACAGCTCTCCGGGGCCAACGTCCTGACTTTC. This codes for CASSSTGQLSGANVLTF. Together with reference TRBV19 and TRBJ2-6, the CDR3 gives the full variable domain: DGGITQSPKYLFRKEGQNVTLSCEQNLNHDAMYWYRQDPGQGLRLIYYSQIVNDFQKGDIAEGYSVSREKKESFPLTVTSAQKNPTAFYLCASSSTGQLSGANVLTFGAGSRLTVL.

The gene calls are TRBV18 and TRBJ1-3; tentative D call: TRBD1 (5 bases). Trimming removed 2 bases at V and 3 bases at J, with 14 bases between. This CDR3 is built from 16 residues. The V gene's germline CDR1 is KGHSH and CDR2 LQKENI. The CDR3 DNA reads TGTGCCAGCTCACCATCCCCAGGGTTTGTTGGAAACACCATATATTTT. Its translation is CASSPSPGFVGNTIYF.

The genes are TRBV11-2 and TRBJ2-3, with D possibly being TRBD2 (6 bases). The CDR3 runs 12 residues. Trimming took 1 base from V and 11 from J, leaving 10 bases between them. CDR1 is SGHAT, CDR2 FQNNGV, per germline. This chain's CDR3 is CASSLVSGWQYF. The CDR3 region has the DNA TGTGCCAGCAGCTTAGTGAGCGGGTGGCAGTATTTT.

This rearrangement joins TRBV11-3 to TRBJ2-1; either TRBD1 or TRBD2 may fit D (5 bases each). V was pared by 1 base and J by 10 bases, with 14 bases between. This CDR3 has 14 residues. Germline CDR1 is SGHNT and CDR2 is YENEEA. In DNA form, the CDR3 reads TGTGCCAGCAGCTTAGTTTTCGGGACCGAGGAGCAGTTCTTC. Amino acids: CASSLVFGTEEQFF. The full variable domain, rest sourced from reference TRBV11-3 and TRBJ2-1, is EAGVVQSPRYKIIEKKQPVAFWCNPISGHNTLYWYLQNLGQGPELLIRYENEEAVDDSQLPKDRFSAERLKGVDSTLKIQPAELGDSAVYLCASSLVFGTEEQFFGPGTRLTVL.

The J gene is TRBJ1-3, the V gene TRBV28; D uncertain. V was cut by 6 bases and J by 0 bases, with 15 bases left in between. The CDR3 is made up of 16 amino acids. Germline loops: CDR1 MDHEN, CDR2 SYDVKM. CDR3 protein: CASSPDRLLSGNTIYF. CDR3 sequence (DNA): TGTGCCAGCAGCCCGGACCGACTGCTCTCTGGAAACACCATATATTTT.

This clone showed up just once. V and J are TRBV19 and TRBJ2-4, with D unresolved. This CDR3 has 14 amino acids. The germline CDR1 and CDR2 sequences are LNHDA and SQIVND (reference sequence). V was cut by 4 bases and J by 6 bases, with 13 bases left in between. CDR3 DNA sequence: TGTGCCAGTAGTAGCAGATCAGACGGAAACATTCAGTACTTC. Translated: CASSSRSDGNIQYF.